Below, one T cell receptor (beta chain) is given with its context. This clonotype occurred a few times. Its antigen specificity is not known. The DNA is left out, because the CDR3 cannot be placed on it with certainty; the CDR3 is given as TCRdb lists it. The sample originates from a study of post-analysis software for immune sequencing data (dated by TCRdb to 2014 to 2015). Study-level background: The recorded disease courses included relapsing-remitting, secondary progressive and progressive-relapsing multiple sclerosis, and some patients had no subtype annotation. The patient repertoires were set against around eleven previously published healthy control repertoires from donors whose ages ranged from roughly 6 to 25 years. A subset of samples was prepared in parallel using single-end sample barcoding, then pooled and co-amplified after Illumina adapter ligation.

Preparation of the library involved PCR. Instrument on record: Illumina HiSeq 2500. To reduce PCR and sequencing biases, unique molecular identifiers were incorporated into the TCR beta cDNA libraries. Approximately 500,000 cDNA molecules were obtained for every 1 to 10 million input T cells, so each molecule roughly corresponded to one T cell. The same protocol used for the earlier healthy control dataset was applied to prepare and sequence the patient libraries. Within a given batch, samples were prepared together, multiplexed and sequenced on the same HiSeq lane. In the original analysis: MIGEC was used to process the raw barcoded reads, and molecular identifier groups with only a single read were discarded before consensus assembly and CDR3 extraction. VDJtools was used for post-analysis of the clonotype tables, with diversity normalized by down-sampling every dataset to the smallest sample size. To correct batch-related cross-sample contamination, repertoire overlap clustering matched CDR3 amino acid sequences but not nucleotide sequences. TCRdb trimmed the raw reads at Q25, called clones with MiXCR and kept productive beta chains. Every CDR3 protein is listed once, alongside the most common genes and DNA of its rows. The V and J calls reflect TCRdb's pipeline rather than the authors' work. Here the sample has roughly 570,000 distinct CDR3 sequences; around a third occur a single time. Jointly, the top ten make up 4.5% to 7.5% of the sample.

Broader findings and caveats from the paper: Direct clustering with F measure revealed strong co-clustering of samples prepared in the same batch, which led to a batch-effect correction. Normalized Chao1 diversity was significantly lower in multiple sclerosis patients than controls, suggesting substantial peripheral T-cell clonal expansion. The control group was slightly older than the multiple sclerosis patient group.

To demonstrate the VDJtools post-analysis software, TCR beta repertoires were profiled from the peripheral blood of over ten young patients with multiple sclerosis. The multiple sclerosis patients were children and adolescents between roughly 6 and 17 years of age. The material sequenced was blood. The source is a girl between 2 and 17 years old with multiple sclerosis.

Here the CDR3 is given as CASSFVPAQEQYF. The receptor chain draws on TRBV12-3 or TRBV12-4 and TRBJ2-7. The CDR3 runs 13 residues from the cysteine to the phenylalanine.